The 22 T cell receptor beta chains listed next were all sequenced from one sample in a study of OX40 agonist ivuxolimab in advanced cancers. Libraries came from the immunoSEQ multiplex PCR assay. TCRdb re-hosts the immuneACCESS table, in-frame sequences only. Its copies lack some clones; in the studies checked, an unresolved V gene accounts for under half of them, and the cause for the rest is not known. The sample records approximately 79,000 clones, 85% to 95% of which are singletons. Jointly, the top ten make up roughly 22% of the sample. The specimen comprised CD4+ or CD8+ T cells sorted from blood, sampled in a trial of the OX40 agonist ivuxolimab. The source is an adult with an advanced solid tumor such as melanoma, head and neck, liver or kidney cancer.

This sequence joins TRBV4-3 and TRBJ2-4; 9 positions match TRBD1. The CDR3 is 21 amino acids. Germline-derived CDR1 and CDR2 are LGHNA and YSLEER. V lost 0 bases, J lost 3 bases, and 18 bases stayed unmatched. CDR3 nucleotides: TGCGCCAGCAGCCAAGATTCCCCCCCACAGGGGGCATGGGTTGGCAAAAACATTCAGTACTTC. It is translated as CASSQDSPPQGAWVGKNIQYF.

V is TRBV4-1 and J is TRBJ2-5, with D possibly called TRBD1 or TRBD2 (6 bases each). The CDR3 spans 15 residues. V was clipped by 3 bases and J by 5 bases, with 16 bases between them. Germline V gene lookup returns CDR1 MGHRA and CDR2 YSYEKL. Written as DNA, the CDR3 is TGCGCCAGCAGCCATCCTGGGGGGCCAAGGGAGACCCAGTACTTC. Its translation: CASSHPGGPRETQYF.

This clone was picked up one time. The J gene is TRBJ2-7, the V gene TRBV27, with D possibly being TRBD2 (5 bases). The V end was cut by 3 bases, the J end by 0 bases, with 9 bases between. CDR3 size: 14 residues. The V gene's germline CDR1 is MNHEY and CDR2 SMNVEV (reference sequence). Here the CDR3 DNA reads TGTGCCAGCAGTTTTAGAGGGAACTCCTACGAGCAGTACTTC. Translation gives CASSFRGNSYEQYF.

The V call is TRBV5-4, the J call TRBJ2-7; D gene uncertain. This CDR3 is 11 amino acids long. Germline V gene sequence: CDR1 SGHNT, CDR2 YYREEE (reference sequence). The germline V and J ends were trimmed by 4 bases and 6 bases, with 8 bases remaining between them. The DNA of the CDR3 is TGTGCCAGCAGCACGTCTCTCGAGCAGTACTTC. Protein sequence: CASSTSLEQYF.

J is TRBJ2-3 and V is TRBV19; the D is unclear. V was clipped by 1 base and J by 1 base, with 6 bases between them. Germline values: CDR1 LNHDA, CDR2 SQIVND (reference sequence). The CDR3 is 14 amino acids. The chain's CDR3 is CASSIVPRTDTQYF. The CDR3 coding sequence is TGTGCCAGTAGTATAGTTCCCCGCACAGATACGCAGTATTTT.

The rearrangement joins TRBV6-6 to TRBJ2-5, with a tentative D call TRBD1 (5 bases). Per germline, CDR1 MNHNY and CDR2 SVGAGI (reference sequence). The germline V and J ends were trimmed by 1 base and 2 bases, with 11 bases remaining between them. The CDR3 contains 15 residues. DNA of the CDR3: TGTGCCAGCAGTTACTGGGGCGGCAGACAAGAGACCCAGTACTTC. Amino acids: CASSYWGGRQETQYF.

The V gene is TRBV6-5, the J gene TRBJ1-1, with D maybe TRBD1 (5 bases). Trimming cost V 2 bases and J 5 bases, with 9 bases left between them. This CDR3 has 13 amino acids. CDR1 is MNHEY, CDR2 SVGAGI, per germline. The CDR3 DNA is TGTGCCAGCAGTTACCGGGGACGGACTGAAGCTTTCTTT. Its translation: CASSYRGRTEAFF.

The chain is built from TRBV28 and TRBJ2-2, with D possibly TRBD2 on 6 matching bases. V lost 4 bases to trimming and J lost 7 bases, with 19 bases between them. This CDR3 contains 16 residues. Germline CDR1 reads MDHEN; CDR2 reads SYDVKM. In DNA form, the CDR3 reads TGTGCCAGCAGTTCACTAGCCCCATCGGGTAGCGGGGAGCTGTTTTTT. It codes for CASSSLAPSGSGELFF. Full variable domain (rest looked up from reference TRBV28 and TRBJ2-2): DVKVTQSSRYLVKRTGEKVFLECVQDMDHENMFWYRQDPGLGLRLIYFSYDVKMKEKGDIPEGYSVSREKKERFSLILESASTNQTSMYLCASSSLAPSGSGELFFGEGSRLTVL.

This chain connects TRBV27 to TRBJ1-4; 9 bases fit TRBD1. The trim removed 6 bases at V and 6 bases at J, leaving 8 bases unmatched. The CDR3 consists of 15 residues. Germline V gene data show CDR1 as MNHEY and CDR2 as SMNVEV (reference sequence). CDR3 amino acids: CASSPGTGLDEKLFF. CDR3 DNA sequence: TGTGCCAGCAGCCCCGGGACAGGGTTGGATGAAAAACTGTTTTTT.

The J gene is TRBJ1-5, the V gene TRBV5-1, with D tentatively TRBD1 (5 bases). The CDR3 has 17 amino acids. The V and J ends lost 4 bases and 1 base respectively, with 18 bases between them. Germline V gene sequence: CDR1 SGHRS, CDR2 YFSETQ. CDR3 DNA sequence: TGCGCCAGCAGCCCCGCACTGGGGGGGGAAAGCAATCAGCCCCAGCATTTT. Encoded protein: CASSPALGGESNQPQHF.

This rearrangement joins TRBV7-9 to TRBJ2-2; D is perhaps TRBD2 (6 bases). Trimming cost V 3 bases and J 2 bases, with 10 bases left between them. The CDR3 runs to 15 residues. Germline CDR1 reads SEHNR; CDR2 reads FQNEAQ (reference sequence). The CDR3 is CASSLGTSNTGELFF. The CDR3 DNA follows: TGTGCCAGCAGCTTGGGGACTTCCAACACCGGGGAGCTGTTTTTT.

The chain is built from TRBV7-8 and TRBJ2-1, with 8 bases identical to TRBD1. This CDR3 is 15 amino acids long. V dropped 5 bases and J dropped 2; count of bases not matched to a gene: 5. Germline V CDR1 and CDR2: SGHVS, FQNEAQ. CDR3 region: CASSPDRGAYNEQFF. In nucleotides, the CDR3 is TGTGCCAGCAGCCCTGACAGGGGTGCCTACAATGAGCAGTTCTTC.

The V gene is TRBV15, the J gene TRBJ2-7; D assignment may be TRBD1 or TRBD2 (5 bases each). Germline loops: CDR1 LNHNV, CDR2 YYDKDF (reference sequence). CDR3 length: 13 amino acids. The germline V and J ends were trimmed by 5 bases and 2 bases, with 10 bases remaining between them. CDR3 region: CATSLGVTYEQYF. Here the CDR3 DNA reads TGTGCCACCAGCCTGGGGGTGACCTACGAGCAGTACTTC.

Concerning this clone: An end of the junction does not agree with germline; a read error may underlie this. The rearrangement links TRBV7-7 to TRBJ2-2, with TRBD1 matching over 7 bases. CDR1 and CDR2 (germline): SSHAT, FNYEAQ (reference sequence). The CDR3 has 13 residues. The CDR3 DNA is TGTGCTAGCAGAAAGACAGGGACCGGGGAGCTGTTTTTT. It yields the protein CASRKTGTGELFF.

J is TRBJ1-2 and V is TRBV6-5; 8 positions match TRBD1. V lost 5 bases and J lost 5; bases outside the gene matches: 4. The CDR3 loop spans 13 amino acids. CDR1 is MNHEY, CDR2 SVGAGI, per germline. CDR3 in amino acids: CASSVTGAYGYTF. CDR3 sequence (DNA): TGTGCCAGCAGTGTGACAGGGGCTTATGGCTACACCTTC.

The rearrangement links TRBV25-1 to TRBJ2-2, with D possibly being TRBD2 (6 bases). The germline gives CDR1 MGHDK, CDR2 SYGVNS. Trimming removed 6 bases from V and 6 bases from J, with 14 bases in between. This CDR3 region has 14 residues. CDR3 sequence (DNA): TGTGCCAGCAGACGGAGGGAAGGCCCCGGGGAGCTGTTTTTT. It codes for CASRRREGPGELFF.

V gene TRBV4-1 combines with J gene TRBJ2-7; 8 bases align to TRBD2. V lost 7 bases to trimming and J lost 6 bases; unmatched junction nucleotides: 23. Germline CDR1 is MGHRA and CDR2 is YSYEKL. CDR3 length: 18 amino acids. CDR3 sequence: CASTPSRPSSGSLREQYF. CDR3 DNA: TGCGCCAGCACCCCCTCTCGACCCTCCAGCGGGAGTCTCCGCGAGCAGTACTTC.

The V gene is TRBV10-2, the J gene TRBJ1-1; no clear D gene. V lost 6 bases to trimming and J lost 1 base, with 12 bases between them. Germline-derived CDR1 and CDR2 are WSHSY and SAAADI. The CDR3 runs to 14 residues. In nucleotides, the CDR3 is TGCGCCAGCAGACAGCGATCCCAGAACACTGAAGCTTTCTTT. Amino acid sequence: CASRQRSQNTEAFF.

V gene TRBV7-9 combines with J gene TRBJ2-5; 7 bases agree with TRBD1. This CDR3 is built from 17 residues. The junction had 17 bases not matched to a gene; V was cut back by 5 bases and J by 5 bases. The V gene's germline CDR1 is SEHNR and CDR2 FQNEAQ (reference sequence). The CDR3 nucleotides read TGTGCCAGCAGCCTCTCCCCCGACAGGGAATGGTGGGAGACCCAGTACTTC. As protein: CASSLSPDREWWETQYF.

J is TRBJ2-2 and V is TRBV7-7; 9 bases align to TRBD1. Losses at the gene ends were 4 bases for V and 5 bases for J; bases not matched to a gene: 14. Germline V gene data show CDR1 as SSHAT and CDR2 as FNYEAQ (reference sequence). The CDR3 consists of 18 residues. The DNA for the CDR3 is TGTGCCAGCAGCTCGGGACAGGGACCCCTTCGGGAGACCGGGGAGCTGTTTTTT. The encoded protein is CASSSGQGPLRETGELFF.

The chain uses TRBV4-1 and TRBJ2-3; D is perhaps TRBD1 (6 bases). V lost 2 bases and J lost 0, with 12 bases in between. Germline V gene data show CDR1 as MGHRA and CDR2 as YSYEKL. CDR3 length: 16 residues. DNA for the CDR3: TGCGCCAGCAGCCAAAAGGGACATCCTAGCACAGATACGCAGTATTTT. This encodes CASSQKGHPSTDTQYF.

The table lists this clone with a count of one. The chain is built from TRBV7-8 and TRBJ2-1; 10 bases match TRBD1. The germline V gene has CDR1 SGHVS and CDR2 FQNEAQ. After removal of 3 bases from V and 7 bases from J, the junction contained 12 bases not matched to a gene. The length of the CDR3 is 17 residues. CDR3 nucleotides: TGTGCCAGCAGCTTCCCCCCCGGGACAGGGGTTTTAAATGAGCAGTTCTTC. Its translation is CASSFPPGTGVLNEQFF.